This paragraph covers one T cell receptor (beta chain) sequence. The data were taken from a study of T cells in Graves' hyperthyroidism and ophthalmopathy. It was RNA transcripts that yielded the amplified TCR beta CDR3 regions. The HTBI set primed first-round TCR CDR3 RT-PCR. TCRdb reanalysed the multiplex PCR reads using MiXCR and keeps one entry per CDR3 protein. The sample lists about 290,000 distinct CDR3 sequences; roughly 13% were seen once. Trimming cost V 7 bases and J 0 bases, with 15 bases left between them. The CDR3 length is 14 residues. Germline V CDR1 and CDR2: SQVTM, ANQGSEA. Absent ophthalmopathy progression within 18 months defined stable Graves' hyperthyroidism. With a duration under 2 months, the hyperthyroidism was newly diagnosed in patients aged 18 to 65. Uncontrolled infection, other autoimmune disease, pregnancy or lactation barred patients from enrollment.

This sequence was found in a woman in her thirties or forties with Graves' hyperthyroidism. Input material: blood. This chain links TRBV29-1 with TRBJ1-1, with unresolved D. The CDR3 bases are TGCAGCGGAATAGGGTTACTCTTGAACACTGAAGCTTTCTTT. This sequence encodes CSGIGLLLNTEAFF.